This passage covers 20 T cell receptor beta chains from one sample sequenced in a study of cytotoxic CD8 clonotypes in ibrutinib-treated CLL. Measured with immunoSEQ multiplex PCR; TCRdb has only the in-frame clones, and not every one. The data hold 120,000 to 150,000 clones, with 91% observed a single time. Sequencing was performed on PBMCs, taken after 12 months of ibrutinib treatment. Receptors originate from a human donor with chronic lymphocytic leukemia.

CDR3 in amino acids: CASSYPLEAFF. CDR3 DNA: TGTGCCAGCAGTTACCCCCTTGAAGCTTTCTTT. This sequence joins TRBV28 and TRBJ1-1; D gene uncertain. The CDR3 length is 11 residues. The V gene's germline CDR1 is MDHEN and CDR2 SYDVKM. Trimming left V 4 bases short and J 7 bases short, with 7 bases between.

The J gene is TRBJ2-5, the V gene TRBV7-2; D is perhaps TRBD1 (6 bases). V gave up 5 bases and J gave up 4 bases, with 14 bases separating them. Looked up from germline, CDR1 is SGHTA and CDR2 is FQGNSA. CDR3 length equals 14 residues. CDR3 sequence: CASSHGAGVETQYF. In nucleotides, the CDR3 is TGTGCCAGCAGCCACGGGGCAGGGGTAGAGACCCAGTACTTC.

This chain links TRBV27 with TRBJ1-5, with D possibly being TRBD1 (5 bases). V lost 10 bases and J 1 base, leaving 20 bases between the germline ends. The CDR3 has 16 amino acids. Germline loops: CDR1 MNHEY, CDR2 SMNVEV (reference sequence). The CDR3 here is CATRREGWGSNQPQHF. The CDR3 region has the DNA TGTGCCACCCGCCGCGAGGGGTGGGGAAGCAATCAGCCCCAGCATTTT.

CDR3 in DNA: TGTGCCAGCAGCTACCTAGCGGGAAGCACAGATACGCAGTATTTT. As protein: CASSYLAGSTDTQYF. The chain links TRBV7-8 to TRBJ2-3; 9 bases are a match to TRBD2. Germline trimming cut 4 bases from V and 0 bases from J; bases unmatched to any gene: 2. Per the germline V gene, CDR1 is SGHVS and CDR2 is FQNEAQ. The CDR3 covers 15 residues.

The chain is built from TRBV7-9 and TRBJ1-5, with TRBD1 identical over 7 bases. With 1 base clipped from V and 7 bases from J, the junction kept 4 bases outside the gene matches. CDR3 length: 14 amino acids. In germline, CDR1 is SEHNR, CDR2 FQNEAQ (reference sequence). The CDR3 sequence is CASSLGTGSQPQHF. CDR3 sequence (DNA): TGTGCCAGCAGCTTAGGGACAGGAAGCCAGCCCCAGCATTTT.

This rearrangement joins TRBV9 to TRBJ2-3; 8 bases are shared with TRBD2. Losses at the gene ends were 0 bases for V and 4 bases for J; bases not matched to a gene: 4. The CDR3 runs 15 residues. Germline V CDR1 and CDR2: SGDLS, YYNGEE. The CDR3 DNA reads TGTGCCAGCAGCGTAGACGGGAGGGCCGCAGATACGCAGTATTTT. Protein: CASSVDGRAADTQYF.

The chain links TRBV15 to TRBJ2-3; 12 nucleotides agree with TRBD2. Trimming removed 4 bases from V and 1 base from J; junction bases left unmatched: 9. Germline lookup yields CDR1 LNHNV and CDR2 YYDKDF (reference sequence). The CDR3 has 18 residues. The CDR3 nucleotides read TGTGCCACCAGCACGCCGGGACTAGCGGGCAGGCGCACAGATACGCAGTATTTT. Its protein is CATSTPGLAGRRTDTQYF. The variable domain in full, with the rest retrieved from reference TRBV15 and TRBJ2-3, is DAMVIQNPRYQVTQFGKPVTLSCSQTLNHNVMYWYQQKSSQAPKLLFHYYDKDFNNEADTPDNFQSRRPNTSFCFLDIRSPGLGDTAMYLCATSTPGLAGRRTDTQYFGPGTRLTVL.

CDR3 protein: CASSGGDEQFF. CDR3 sequence (DNA): TGTGCCAGCAGCGGGGGTGATGAGCAGTTCTTC. The V and J genes are TRBV14 and TRBJ2-1; D may correspond to TRBD1 or TRBD2 (5 bases each). The length of the CDR3 is 11 residues. V lost 5 bases and J lost 8, with 7 bases in between. Germline V lookup: CDR1 SGHDN, CDR2 FVKESK.

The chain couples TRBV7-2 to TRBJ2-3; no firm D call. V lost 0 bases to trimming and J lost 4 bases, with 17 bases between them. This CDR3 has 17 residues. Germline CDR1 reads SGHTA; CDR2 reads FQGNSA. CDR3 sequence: CASSLALASISPDTQYF. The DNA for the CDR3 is TGTGCCAGCAGCTTAGCGCTCGCGTCTATTAGCCCAGATACGCAGTATTTT.

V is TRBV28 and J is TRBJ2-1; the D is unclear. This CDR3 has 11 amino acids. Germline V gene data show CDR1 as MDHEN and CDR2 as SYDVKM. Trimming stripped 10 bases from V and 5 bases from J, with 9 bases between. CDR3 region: CATMQNNEQFF. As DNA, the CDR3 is TGTGCCACCATGCAGAACAATGAGCAGTTCTTC.

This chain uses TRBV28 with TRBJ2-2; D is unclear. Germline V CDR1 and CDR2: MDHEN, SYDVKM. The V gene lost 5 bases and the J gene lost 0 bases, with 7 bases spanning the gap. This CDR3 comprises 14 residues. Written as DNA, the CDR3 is TGTGCCAGCAGTCCCCCGACGAACACCGGGGAGCTGTTTTTT. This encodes CASSPPTNTGELFF.

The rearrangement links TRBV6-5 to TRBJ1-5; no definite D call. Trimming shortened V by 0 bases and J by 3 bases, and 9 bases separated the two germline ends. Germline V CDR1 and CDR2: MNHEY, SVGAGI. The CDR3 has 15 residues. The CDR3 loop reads CASSYSDGNNQPQHF. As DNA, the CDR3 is TGTGCCAGCAGTTACTCGGACGGTAACAATCAGCCCCAGCATTTT.

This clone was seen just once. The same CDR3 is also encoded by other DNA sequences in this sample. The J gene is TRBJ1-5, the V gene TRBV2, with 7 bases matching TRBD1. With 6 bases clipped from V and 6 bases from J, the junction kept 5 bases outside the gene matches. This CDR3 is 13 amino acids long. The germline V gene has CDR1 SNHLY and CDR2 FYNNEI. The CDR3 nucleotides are TGTGCCAGCAGGGACAGGTCGGGTCAGCCCCAGCATTTT. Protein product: CASRDRSGQPQHF.

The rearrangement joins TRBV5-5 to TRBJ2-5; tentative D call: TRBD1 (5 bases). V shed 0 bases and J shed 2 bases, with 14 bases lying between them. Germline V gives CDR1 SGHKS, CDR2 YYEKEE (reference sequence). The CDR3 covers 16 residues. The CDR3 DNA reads TGTGCCAGCAGCTTGGTAGGGTCCCAGGGTCAAGAGACCCAGTACTTC. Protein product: CASSLVGSQGQETQYF.

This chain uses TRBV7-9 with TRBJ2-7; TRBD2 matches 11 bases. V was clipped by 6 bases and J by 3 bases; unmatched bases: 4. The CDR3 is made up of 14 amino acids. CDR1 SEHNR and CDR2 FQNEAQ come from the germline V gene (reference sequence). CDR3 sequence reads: CASRPGLAGYEQYF. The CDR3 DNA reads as TGTGCCAGCAGGCCTGGACTAGCGGGCTACGAGCAGTACTTC. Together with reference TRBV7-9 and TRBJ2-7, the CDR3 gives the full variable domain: DTGVSQNPRHKITKRGQNVTFRCDPISEHNRLYWYRQTLGQGPEFLTYFQNEAQLEKSRLLSDRFSAERPKGSFSTLEIQRTEQGDSAMYLCASRPGLAGYEQYFGPGTRLTVT.

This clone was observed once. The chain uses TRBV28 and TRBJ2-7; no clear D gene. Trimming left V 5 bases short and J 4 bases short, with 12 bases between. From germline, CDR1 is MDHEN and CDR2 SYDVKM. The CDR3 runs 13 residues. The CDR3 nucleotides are TGTGCCAGCAGTCTACCGTCCCCATACGAGCAGTACTTC. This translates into CASSLPSPYEQYF.

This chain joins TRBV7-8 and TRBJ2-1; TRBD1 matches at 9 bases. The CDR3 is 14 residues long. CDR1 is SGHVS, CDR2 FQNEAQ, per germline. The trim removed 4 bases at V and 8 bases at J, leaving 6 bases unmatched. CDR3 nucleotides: TGTGCCAGCAGCTCCGGGACAGGGATTGATGAGCAGTTCTTC. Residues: CASSSGTGIDEQFF.

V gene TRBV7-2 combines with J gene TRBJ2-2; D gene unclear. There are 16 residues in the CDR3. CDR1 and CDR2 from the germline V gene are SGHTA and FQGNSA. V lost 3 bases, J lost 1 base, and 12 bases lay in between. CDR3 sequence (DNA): TGTGCCAGCAGCTTTTCGATTCTGGGGAACACCGGGGAGCTGTTTTTT. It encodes CASSFSILGNTGELFF.

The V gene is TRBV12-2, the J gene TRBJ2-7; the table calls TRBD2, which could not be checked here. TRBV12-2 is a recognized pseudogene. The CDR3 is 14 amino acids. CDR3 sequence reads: CASRNDSRSYEQYF. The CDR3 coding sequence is TGTGCAAGTCGCAACGACTCGAGGTCCTACGAGCAGTACTTC.

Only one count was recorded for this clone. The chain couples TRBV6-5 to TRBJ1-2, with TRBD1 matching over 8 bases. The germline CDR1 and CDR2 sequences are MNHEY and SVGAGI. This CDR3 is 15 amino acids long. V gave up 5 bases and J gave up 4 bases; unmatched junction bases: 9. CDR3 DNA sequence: TGTGCCAGCAGTCCCTCGGACAGGGTGGGCTATGGCTACACCTTC. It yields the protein CASSPSDRVGYGYTF.